This is a list of T cell receptor beta chains from one sample in a study of CD8+CD57+ T cells in acquired aplastic anemia. Each CDR3 protein gets one entry after TCRdb re-called the reads with MiXCR. The table has some 82,000 distinct CDR3 sequences, roughly half seen once. Sequenced input: sorted CD4+, CD8+, or CD8+CD57+ T cells (not recorded which) from PBMCs. The origin of the receptors is a human donor in good health, serving as a control. Each CDR3 is given with its conserved first and last residue. A D gene is named only where the DNA matches it firmly. The size entry is marked missing in some rows and otherwise reads once, few, many or a size class.

j_gene | v_gene | abundance | d_gene | len | CDR3aa | CDR3nt
TRBJ1-6 | TRBV19 | NA | TRBD1 | 14 | CASSDTGGNSPLHF | TGTGCCAGTAGTGATACAGGGGGCAATTCACCCCTCCACTTT
TRBJ1-1 | TRBV20-1 | many | NA | 14 | CSAPPNTENTEAFF | TGCAGTGCTCCGCCCAACACCGAGAACACTGAAGCTTTCTTT
TRBJ2-1 | TRBV12-3/TRBV12-4 | few | TRBD2 | 15 | CASDLERGPYNEQFF | TGTGCCAGCGACTTAGAGCGGGGCCCCTACAATGAGCAGTTCTTC
TRBJ2-5 | TRBV19 | NA | TRBD2 | 14 | CASATPGGEETQYF | TGTGCCAGTGCGACCCCCGGGGGGGAAGAGACCCAGTACTTC
TRBJ1-1 | TRBV5-1 | NA | NA | 15 | CASSSREGVNTEAFF | TGCGCCAGCAGCTCACGGGAGGGGGTGAACACTGAAGCTTTCTTT
TRBJ1-5 | TRBV12-3/TRBV12-4 | NA | NA | 14 | CASSFRGRGEPQHF | TGTGCCAGCAGTTTTCGGGGGCGCGGTGAGCCCCAGCATTTT
TRBJ1-1 | TRBV7-2 | NA | TRBD1 | 13 | CASSLWGTGEAFF | TGTGCCAGCAGCTTATGGGGGACAGGAGAAGCTTTCTTT
TRBJ2-1 | TRBV20-1 | many | NA | 14 | CSARGGSENNEQFF | TGCAGTGCTAGAGGGGGGTCCGAGAACAATGAGCAGTTCTTC
TRBJ1-2 | TRBV24-1 | NA | NA | 12 | CATSDSGQRATF | TGTGCCACCAGTGATTCCGGACAGAGAGCCACCTTC
TRBJ2-1 | TRBV13 | few | NA | 13 | CASSPGKGYEQFF | TGTGCCAGCTCCCCCGGGAAGGGCTATGAGCAGTTCTTC
TRBJ2-7 | TRBV12-3/TRBV12-4 | NA | NA | 10 | CASRVYEQYF | TGTGCCAGCAGGGTTTACGAGCAGTACTTC
TRBJ2-2 | TRBV29-1 | many | TRBD1 | 15 | CSVLRDRGNTGELFF | TGCAGCGTTCTCCGCGACAGGGGGAACACCGGGGAGCTGTTTTTT
TRBJ2-5 | TRBV13 | many | NA | 15 | CASSPNPGHQETQYF | TGTGCCAGCAGCCCTAACCCGGGACACCAAGAGACCCAGTACTTC
TRBJ2-1 | TRBV7-3 | NA | NA | 13 | CASSPRGANEQFF | TGTGCCAGCAGCCCCCGGGGGGCAAATGAGCAGTTCTTC
TRBJ2-2 | TRBV10-1 | many | TRBD2 | 19 | CASSEWRLAGAPNTGELFF | TGCGCCAGCAGTGAGTGGCGACTAGCGGGAGCTCCGAACACCGGGGAGCTGTTTTTT
TRBJ1-1 | TRBV7-8 | many | TRBD1 | 14 | CASSLARTGLEAFF | TGTGCCAGCAGCTTAGCGAGGACAGGGCTTGAAGCTTTCTTT
TRBJ1-2 | TRBV2 | many | NA | 15 | CASSESAHINYGYTF | TGTGCCAGCAGTGAAAGTGCACACATTAACTATGGCTACACCTTC
TRBJ2-6 | TRBV19 | once | NA | 16 | CATLDLGGSGANVLTF | TGTGCCACATTAGACCTTGGGGGCTCTGGGGCCAACGTCCTGACTTTC
TRBJ2-7 | TRBV25-1 | NA | NA | 15 | CASSALGEGAYEQYF | TGTGCCAGCAGTGCCCTAGGGGAGGGGGCCTACGAGCAGTACTTC
TRBJ2-1 | TRBV6-2/TRBV6-3 | many | TRBD2 | 16 | CASSFILAGGHNEQFF | TGTGCCAGCAGTTTCATACTTGCGGGGGGGCACAATGAGCAGTTCTTC
TRBJ2-2 | TRBV24-1 | NA | NA | 11 | CATSGTGELFF | TGTGCCACCAGTGGAACCGGGGAGCTGTTTTTT
TRBJ2-7 | TRBV2 | NA | NA | 15 | CASSEQATSSYEQYF | TGTGCCAGCAGTGAACAGGCAACGAGCTCCTACGAGCAGTACTTC
TRBJ2-2 | TRBV20-1 | many | TRBD2 | 14 | CSAQSGGNTGELFF | TGCAGTGCTCAGAGCGGGGGGAACACCGGGGAGCTGTTTTTT
TRBJ1-1 | TRBV7-2 | NA | NA | 13 | CASSLAEVSEAFF | TGTGCCAGCAGCTTAGCGGAGGTGTCTGAAGCTTTCTTT
TRBJ1-1 | TRBV29-1 | NA | TRBD1 | 15 | CSVCPPRDRGTEAFF | TGCAGCGTCTGCCCCCCCCGGGACAGGGGGACTGAAGCTTTCTTT
TRBJ1-1 | TRBV30 | NA | NA | 12 | CAWSPVGTEAFF | TGTGCCTGGAGTCCGGTGGGGACTGAAGCTTTCTTT
TRBJ2-5 | TRBV10-3 | many | TRBD2 | 15 | CAIRGGASAGETQYF | TGTGCCATCAGGGGAGGGGCCAGCGCCGGAGAGACCCAGTACTTC
TRBJ1-1 | TRBV10-2 | NA | NA | 14 | CASRDGQHGREAFF | TGCGCCAGCAGAGACGGACAGCACGGGAGAGAAGCTTTCTTT
TRBJ2-7 | TRBV7-6 | many | NA | 14 | CASSSGPRGHEQYF | TGTGCCAGCAGCTCGGGACCCCGGGGCCACGAGCAGTACTTC
TRBJ1-1 | TRBV19 | NA | NA | 15 | CASSIQGNENTEAFF | TGTGCCAGTAGTATCCAGGGAAACGAGAACACTGAAGCTTTCTTT
TRBJ2-7 | TRBV2 | few | TRBD1 | 14 | CASSPGTGLFEQYF | TGTGCCAGCAGTCCCGGGACAGGGCTGTTCGAGCAGTACTTC
TRBJ2-3 | TRBV6-2/TRBV6-3 | few | NA | 16 | CASSYMGRSITDTQYF | TGTGCCAGCAGTTATATGGGGCGGAGTATCACAGATACGCAGTATTTT